The source of this T cell receptor (beta chain) is a study of T cells after yellow fever vaccination. Study findings and constraints: Weaker in magnitude, the secondary response showed a faster peak on day 5 versus 15.

The sample holds a few counts of this clonotype. The target antigen is unknown. Germline V gene sequence: CDR1 SGHTA, CDR2 FQGTGA. The V gene end was trimmed by 5 bases and the J gene end by 6 bases; junction bases not matched to a gene: 12. The CDR3 runs 16 residues. TCRdb re-analysed the 5' RACE reads in MiXCR, keeping a single row per CDR3 protein. The table lists about 550,000 distinct CDR3 sequences, approximately 21% of them singletons. The chain couples TRBV7-3 to TRBJ2-1; 8 positions match TRBD1. The TCR comes from a man aged 25 to 45 who received the YFV17D yellow fever vaccine. This specimen was PBMCs, taken 15 days after the yellow fever booster vaccination. CDR3 in DNA: TGTGCCAGCAGCGACATCGGACAGGGCTCAGTCAATGAGCAGTTCTTC. Translated: CASSDIGQGSVNEQFF.